The clone carrying this T cell receptor (beta chain) was recorded many times. Its antigen is not identified. V was shortened by 0 bases and J by 6 bases, with 23 bases between the two germline ends. The CDR3 spans 18 residues. Germline V gene lookup returns CDR1 MNHEY and CDR2 SVGAGI. The data originate from a study of blood T cells in healthy people across ages. On the study more broadly: Using template switching, researchers captured about one barcoded beta molecule for each two T cells.

A sample-barcoded 5' primer and a J-beta primer mix were used in a second PCR of roughly 6 to 11 cycles. Each CDR3 protein gets one entry after TCRdb re-called the 5' RACE reads with MiXCR. Among some 1.7 million distinct CDR3 sequences listed, over 25% were seen once. General study results and limits: Naive CD4+ cells and diversity were both higher in long-lived donors than in aged donors.

Every donor provided 7.5 to 10 milliliters of peripheral blood. Researchers isolated at least 6.5 million PBMCs per sample. The receptor comes from a woman aged 30 to 39 in good health. Sequencing was carried out using blood. V and J are TRBV6-5 and TRBJ1-2, with D maybe TRBD1 (6 bases). The CDR3, as DNA: TGTGCCAGCAGTTACTCCGCCCATGGGACAAAGGGATCGGATGGCTACACCTTC. This codes for CASSYSAHGTKGSDGYTF.